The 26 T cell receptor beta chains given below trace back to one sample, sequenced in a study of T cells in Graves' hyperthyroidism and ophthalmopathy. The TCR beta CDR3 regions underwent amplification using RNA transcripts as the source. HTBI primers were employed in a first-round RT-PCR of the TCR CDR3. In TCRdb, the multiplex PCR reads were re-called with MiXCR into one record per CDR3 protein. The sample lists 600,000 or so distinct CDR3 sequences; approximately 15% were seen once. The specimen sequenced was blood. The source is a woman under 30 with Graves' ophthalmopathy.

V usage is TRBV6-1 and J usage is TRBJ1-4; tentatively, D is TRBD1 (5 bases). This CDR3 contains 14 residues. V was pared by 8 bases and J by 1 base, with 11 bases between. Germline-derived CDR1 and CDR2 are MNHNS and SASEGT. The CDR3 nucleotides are TGTGCCAGCGCAACGGGGGTAACTAATGAAAAACTGTTTTTT. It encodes CASATGVTNEKLFF.

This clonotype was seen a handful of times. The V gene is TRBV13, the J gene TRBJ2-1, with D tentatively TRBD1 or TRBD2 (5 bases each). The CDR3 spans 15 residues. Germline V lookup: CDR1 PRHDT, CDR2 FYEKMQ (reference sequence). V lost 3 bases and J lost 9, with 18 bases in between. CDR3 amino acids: CASSLVGDGRSEQFF. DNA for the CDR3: TGTGCCAGCAGCTTGGTAGGGGACGGAAGGAGTGAGCAGTTCTTC.

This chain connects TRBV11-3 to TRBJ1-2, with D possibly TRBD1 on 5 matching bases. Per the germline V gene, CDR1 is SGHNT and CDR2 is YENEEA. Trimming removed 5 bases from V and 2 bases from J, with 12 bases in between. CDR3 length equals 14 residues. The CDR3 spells CASSPQDSNYGYTF. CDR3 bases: TGTGCCAGCAGCCCACAAGACAGCAACTATGGCTACACCTTC.

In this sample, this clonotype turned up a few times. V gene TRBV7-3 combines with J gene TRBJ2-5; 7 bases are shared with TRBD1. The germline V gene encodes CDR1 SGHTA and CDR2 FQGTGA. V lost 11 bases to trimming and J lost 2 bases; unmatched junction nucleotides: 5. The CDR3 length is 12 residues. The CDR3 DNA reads TGTGCCCTTACAGGGGTACAAGAGACCCAGTACTTC. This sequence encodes CALTGVQETQYF. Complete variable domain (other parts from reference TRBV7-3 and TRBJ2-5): GAGVSQTPSNKVTEKGKYVELRCDPISGHTALYWYRQSLGQGPEFLIYFQGTGAADDSGLPNDRFFAVRPEGSVSTLKIQRTERGDSAVYLCALTGVQETQYFGPGTRLLVL.

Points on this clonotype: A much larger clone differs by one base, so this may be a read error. CDR3 region: CAGSQVGVAAYEQYF. In nucleotides, the CDR3 is TGTGCCGGCAGCCAAGTCGGGGTAGCGGCCTACGAGCAGTACTTC. This chain joins TRBV3-1 and TRBJ2-7, with a weak D call TRBD2 (6 bases). From germline, CDR1 is LGHDT and CDR2 YNNKEL (reference sequence). The CDR3 contains 15 residues.

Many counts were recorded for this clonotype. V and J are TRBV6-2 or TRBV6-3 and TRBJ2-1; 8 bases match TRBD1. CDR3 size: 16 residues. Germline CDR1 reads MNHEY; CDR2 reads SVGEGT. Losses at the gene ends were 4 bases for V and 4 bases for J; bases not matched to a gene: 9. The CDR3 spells CASSSIQGAQYNEQFF. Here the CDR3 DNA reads TGTGCCAGCAGTTCCATCCAGGGGGCTCAATACAATGAGCAGTTCTTC.

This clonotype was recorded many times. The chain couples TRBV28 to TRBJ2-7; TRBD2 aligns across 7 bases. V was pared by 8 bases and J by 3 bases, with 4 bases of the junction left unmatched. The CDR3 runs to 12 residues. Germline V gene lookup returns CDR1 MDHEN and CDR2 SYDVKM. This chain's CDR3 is CASGGELYEQYF. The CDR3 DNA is TGTGCCAGCGGGGGGGAGCTCTACGAGCAGTACTTC.

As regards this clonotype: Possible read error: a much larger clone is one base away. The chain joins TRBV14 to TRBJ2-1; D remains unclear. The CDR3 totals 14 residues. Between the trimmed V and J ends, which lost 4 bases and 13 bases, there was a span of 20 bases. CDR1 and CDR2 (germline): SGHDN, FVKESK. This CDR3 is CASSPLTLQETQFF. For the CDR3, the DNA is TGTGCCAGCAGCCCCTTGACACTACAAGAGACCCAGTTCTTC.

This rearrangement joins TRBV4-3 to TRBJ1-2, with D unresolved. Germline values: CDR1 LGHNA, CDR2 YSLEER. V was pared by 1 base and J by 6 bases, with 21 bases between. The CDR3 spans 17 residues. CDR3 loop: CASSQAPLRSLLDGYTF. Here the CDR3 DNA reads TGCGCCAGCAGCCAAGCTCCCTTGAGGTCCCTCTTAGATGGCTACACCTTC.

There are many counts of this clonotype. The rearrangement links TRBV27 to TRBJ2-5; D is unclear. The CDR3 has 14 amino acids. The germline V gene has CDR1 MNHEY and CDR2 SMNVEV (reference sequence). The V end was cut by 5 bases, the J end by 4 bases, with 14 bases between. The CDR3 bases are TGTGCCAGCAGTCCCGAGAGTTTAAGAGAGACCCAGTACTTC. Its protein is CASSPESLRETQYF.

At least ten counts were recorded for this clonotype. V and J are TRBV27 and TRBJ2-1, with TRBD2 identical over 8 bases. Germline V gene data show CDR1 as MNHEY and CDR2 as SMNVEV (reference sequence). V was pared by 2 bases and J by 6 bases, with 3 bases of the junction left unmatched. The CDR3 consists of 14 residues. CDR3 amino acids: CASSLRREGNEQFF. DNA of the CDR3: TGTGCCAGCAGTTTACGTCGGGAGGGCAATGAGCAGTTCTTC.

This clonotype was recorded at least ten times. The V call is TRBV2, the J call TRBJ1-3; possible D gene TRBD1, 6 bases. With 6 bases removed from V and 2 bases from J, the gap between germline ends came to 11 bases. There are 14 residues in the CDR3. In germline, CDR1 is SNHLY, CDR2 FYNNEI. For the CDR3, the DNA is TGTGCCAGCAGCGAACGGACAGCTGGAAACACCATATATTTT. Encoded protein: CASSERTAGNTIYF.

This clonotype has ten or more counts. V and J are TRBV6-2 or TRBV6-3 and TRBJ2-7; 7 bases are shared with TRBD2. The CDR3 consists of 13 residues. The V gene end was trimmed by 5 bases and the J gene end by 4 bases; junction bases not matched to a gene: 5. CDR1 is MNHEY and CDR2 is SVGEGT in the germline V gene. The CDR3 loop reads CASSPGTTYEQYF. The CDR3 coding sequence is TGTGCCAGCAGTCCCGGGACTACATACGAGCAGTACTTC.

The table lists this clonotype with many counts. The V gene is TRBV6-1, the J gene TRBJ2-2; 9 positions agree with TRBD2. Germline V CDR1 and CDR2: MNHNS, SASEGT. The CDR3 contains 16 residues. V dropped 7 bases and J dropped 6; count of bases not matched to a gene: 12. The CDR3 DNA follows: TGTGCCAGCACCAGGGCGGGAGGGCCCACCGCCGGGGAGCTGTTTTTT. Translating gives CASTRAGGPTAGELFF.

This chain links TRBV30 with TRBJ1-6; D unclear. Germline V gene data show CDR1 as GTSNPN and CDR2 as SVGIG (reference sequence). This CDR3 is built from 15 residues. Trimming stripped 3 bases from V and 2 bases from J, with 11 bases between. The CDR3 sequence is CAWRAGSTYNSPLHF. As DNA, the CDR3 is TGTGCCTGGAGGGCGGGGTCCACCTATAATTCACCCCTCCACTTT.

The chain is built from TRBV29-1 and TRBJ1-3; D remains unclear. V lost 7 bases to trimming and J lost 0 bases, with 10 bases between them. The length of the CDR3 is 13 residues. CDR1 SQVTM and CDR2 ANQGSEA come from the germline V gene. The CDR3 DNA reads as TGCAGCGGTTGTCCGAGCTCTGGAAACACCATATATTTT. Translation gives CSGCPSSGNTIYF. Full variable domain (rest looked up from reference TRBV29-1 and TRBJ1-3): SAVISQKPSRDICQRGTSLTIQCQVDSQVTMMFWYRQQPGQSLTLIATANQGSEATYESGFVIDKFPISRPNLTFSTLTVSNMSPEDSSIYLCSGCPSSGNTIYFGEGSWLTVV.

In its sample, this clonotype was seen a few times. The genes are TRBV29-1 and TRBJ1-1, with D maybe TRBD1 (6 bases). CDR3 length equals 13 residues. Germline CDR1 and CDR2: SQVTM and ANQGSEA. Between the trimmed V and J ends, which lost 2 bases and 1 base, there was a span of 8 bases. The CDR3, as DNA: TGCAGCGTTGAAAAGGGACAGAACACTGAAGCTTTCTTT. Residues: CSVEKGQNTEAFF.

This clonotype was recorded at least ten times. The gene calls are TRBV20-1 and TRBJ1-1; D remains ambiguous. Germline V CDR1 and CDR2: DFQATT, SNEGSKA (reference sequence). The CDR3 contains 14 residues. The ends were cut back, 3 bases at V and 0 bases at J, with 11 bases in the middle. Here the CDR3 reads CSASMGNMNTEAFF. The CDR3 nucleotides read TGCAGTGCTAGTATGGGTAACATGAACACTGAAGCTTTCTTT.

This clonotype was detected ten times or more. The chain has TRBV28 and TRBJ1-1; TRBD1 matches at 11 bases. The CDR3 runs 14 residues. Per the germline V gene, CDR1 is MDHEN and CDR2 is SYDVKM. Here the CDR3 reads CASRTGGSSTEAFF. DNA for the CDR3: TGTGCAAGTCGGACAGGGGGCTCGAGCACTGAAGCTTTCTTT. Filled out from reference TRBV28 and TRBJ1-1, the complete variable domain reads DVKVTQSSRYLVKRTGEKVFLECVQDMDHENMFWYRQDPGLGLRLIYFSYDVKMKEKGDIPEGYSVSREKKERFSLILESASTNQTSMYLCASRTGGSSTEAFFGQGTRLTVV.

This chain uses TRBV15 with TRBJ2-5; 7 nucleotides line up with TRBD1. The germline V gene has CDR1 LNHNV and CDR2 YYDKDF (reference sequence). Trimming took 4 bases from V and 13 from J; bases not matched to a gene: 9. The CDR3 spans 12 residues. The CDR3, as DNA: TGTGCCACCAGCATGAGGGGGCTACCAACGTACTTC. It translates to CATSMRGLPTYF.

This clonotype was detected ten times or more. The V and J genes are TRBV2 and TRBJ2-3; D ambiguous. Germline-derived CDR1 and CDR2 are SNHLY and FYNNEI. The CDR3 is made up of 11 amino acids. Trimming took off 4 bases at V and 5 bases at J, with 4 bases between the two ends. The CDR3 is CASSVQDTQYF. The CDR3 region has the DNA TGTGCCAGCAGTGTCCAAGATACGCAGTATTTT.

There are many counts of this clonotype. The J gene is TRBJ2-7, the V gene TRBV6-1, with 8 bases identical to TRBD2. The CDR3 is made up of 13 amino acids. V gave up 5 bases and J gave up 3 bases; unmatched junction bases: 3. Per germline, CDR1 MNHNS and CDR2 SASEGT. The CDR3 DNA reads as TGTGCCAGCAGTTCCCTAGCGGGCTACGAGCAGTACTTC. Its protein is CASSSLAGYEQYF.

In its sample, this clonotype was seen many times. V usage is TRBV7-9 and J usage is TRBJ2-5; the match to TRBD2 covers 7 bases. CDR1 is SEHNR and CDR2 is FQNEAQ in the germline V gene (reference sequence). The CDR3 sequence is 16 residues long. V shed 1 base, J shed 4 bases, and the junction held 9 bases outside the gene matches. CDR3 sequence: CASSLGVGGPRETQYF. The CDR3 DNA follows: TGTGCCAGCAGCTTAGGCGTGGGAGGGCCCCGAGAGACCCAGTACTTC.

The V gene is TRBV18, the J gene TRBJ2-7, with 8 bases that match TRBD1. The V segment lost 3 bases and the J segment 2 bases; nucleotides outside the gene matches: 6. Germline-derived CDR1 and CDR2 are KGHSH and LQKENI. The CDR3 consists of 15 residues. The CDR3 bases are TGTGCCAGCTCACCGGGACAGGTACATACCTACGAGCAGTACTTC. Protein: CASSPGQVHTYEQYF.

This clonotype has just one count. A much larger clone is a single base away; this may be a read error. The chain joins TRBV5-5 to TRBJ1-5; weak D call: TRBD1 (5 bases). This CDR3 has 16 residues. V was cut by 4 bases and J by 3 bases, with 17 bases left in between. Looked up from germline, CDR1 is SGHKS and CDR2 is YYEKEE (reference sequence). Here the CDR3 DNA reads TGTGCCAGCAGCGAGGGGCTCGAAACCCCCAATCAGCCCCAGCATTTT. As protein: CASSEGLETPNQPQHF.

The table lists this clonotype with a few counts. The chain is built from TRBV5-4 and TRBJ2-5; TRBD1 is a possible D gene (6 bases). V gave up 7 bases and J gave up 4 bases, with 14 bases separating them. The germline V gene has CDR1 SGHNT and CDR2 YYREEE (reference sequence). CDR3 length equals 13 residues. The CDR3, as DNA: TGTGCCAGCGCGGCAGGGGCAGGAGAGACCCAGTACTTC. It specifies CASAAGAGETQYF.